This TCR beta chain was documented in a study of molecular identifiers for immune sequencing clone quantification. Study as a whole: Replicates split RNA from about 20,000 or 100,000 naive CD8 cells five ways, and the researchers sequenced four portions.

Findings and limits, study-wide: Naive cells had under 1% of molecules in clones above 20 RNA copies, effectors over 97%. Reports indicate spiked Jurkat TCR RNA from one cell could be found among 950,000 to 1,000,000 naive cells.

It was with previously described methods and listed TCR primers that bulk TCR libraries were made. TCRdb ran MiXCR on the PCR reads and lists one entry per CDR3 protein. The table has over 85,000 distinct CDR3 sequences, 25% seen once. This clonotype came up many times. Antigen unknown. The receptor was isolated from a human donor in good health. Some libraries in this study had Jurkat cell RNA spiked in. Sequenced input: naive CD8+ T cells from blood, with Jurkat cell RNA spiked in. Subset here: FACS-sorted CD8+CD4-CCR7+CD45RA+ naive T cells.

CDR3 in amino acids: CASSLWPLLQENTEAFF. DNA of the CDR3: TGTGCCAGCAGCTTATGGCCGCTCCTACAGGAAAACACTGAAGCTTTCTTT. The rearrangement joins TRBV7-3 to TRBJ1-1, with a weak D call TRBD1 (5 bases). This CDR3 has 17 amino acids. Germline loops: CDR1 SGHTA, CDR2 FQGTGA. The V end was cut by 2 bases, the J end by 2 bases, with 18 bases between.